This section outlines one TCR beta chain sequence together with its context. The antigen remains undetermined. The extraction recovered at least 5 micrograms of total RNA per sample. The CDR3 length is 13 residues. Germline-derived CDR1 and CDR2 are SGHTA and FQGNSA. V gave up 6 bases and J gave up 3 bases; unmatched junction bases: 4. The data derive from a study of blood T cells in healthy people across ages. Study results and caveats: Per million T cells, the diversity of TCR beta decreased roughly linearly as age advanced.

Alongside a J-beta primer mix, a sample-barcoded 5' primer served in a second PCR lasting about 7 to 12 cycles. Through a template-switch adaptor with 12 random nucleotides, each cDNA molecule received a tag. TCRdb re-derived calls from the 5' RACE reads in MiXCR, one entry per CDR3 protein. Of 850,000 to 1,000,000 distinct CDR3 sequences in the sample, 51% were seen once. Specimen: blood. The rearrangement joins TRBV7-2 to TRBJ2-5; 7 bases are shared with TRBD1. The sequence was collected from a woman aged 60-70 years in good health. As DNA, the CDR3 is TGTGCCAGCAGTTACGACAGGGAAGAGACCCAGTACTTC. This sequence encodes CASSYDREETQYF.